These 26 T cell receptor beta chains originate from one sample sequenced in a study of multiple sclerosis patients with progressive multifocal leukoencephalopathy. Some clones are missing from TCRdb's copy, which holds only in-frame ones; the method was immunoSEQ multiplex PCR. The table lists about 31,000 clones, about nine tenths of them singletons. The time point is: time of PML onset. The sequenced sample was PBMCs, obtained from a patient treated with natalizumab. The receptors originated from a woman aged 40 to 50 with progressive multifocal leukoencephalopathy.

The chain uses TRBV9 and TRBJ1-2; D is perhaps TRBD1 (5 bases). V lost 4 bases to trimming and J lost 3 bases, with 13 bases between them. CDR1 SGDLS and CDR2 YYNGEE come from the germline V gene. The length of the CDR3 is 14 residues. The DNA for the CDR3 is TGTGCCAGCAGCCCCGCGGGGGGAGACTATGGCTACACCTTC. Its protein is CASSPAGGDYGYTF.

The chain employs TRBV28 and TRBJ2-7; D possibly matches TRBD1 or TRBD2 (5 bases each). This CDR3 comprises 13 residues. The germline V gene has CDR1 MDHEN and CDR2 SYDVKM. The V end lost 10 bases, the J end lost 2 bases, and 15 bases lay between the germline ends. The CDR3 spells CAIGSPGPYEQYF. The CDR3 DNA reads as TGTGCCATCGGTAGCCCGGGGCCCTACGAGCAGTACTTC.

This sequence joins TRBV10-1 and TRBJ2-3; D gene uncertain. This CDR3 is 15 amino acids long. CDR1 WNHNN and CDR2 SYGVQD come from the germline V gene (reference sequence). Trimming removed 3 bases at V and 6 bases at J, with 16 bases between. CDR3 DNA sequence: TGCGCCAGCAGTGACAGCTATAGACGCTCGGATACGCAGTATTTT. This codes for CASSDSYRRSDTQYF.

This clone has just a few counts. The rearrangement uses TRBV2 and TRBJ1-3; weak D call: TRBD1 (5 bases). Germline V CDR1 and CDR2: SNHLY, FYNNEI. Trimming took off 4 bases at V and 9 bases at J, with 10 bases between the two ends. The CDR3 runs to 12 residues. The CDR3 DNA reads as TGTGCCAGCAGTGCGGGGGAGGGCACCATATATTTT. Translation: CASSAGEGTIYF.

A few counts support this clone. The identical CDR3 is also encoded by other nucleotide sequences in the sample. The J gene is TRBJ1-5, the V gene TRBV5-1; 7 bases line up with TRBD1. Germline V gene sequence: CDR1 SGHRS, CDR2 YFSETQ. The junction had 5 bases not matched to a gene; V was cut back by 0 bases and J by 5 bases. This CDR3 has 15 residues. The CDR3 nucleotides are TGCGCCAGCAGCTTGGAGGGGGCGGGGTATCAGCCCCAGCATTTT. It is translated as CASSLEGAGYQPQHF.

This rearrangement joins TRBV19 to TRBJ2-2, with a tentative D call TRBD1 (5 bases). Trimming removed 8 bases at V and 6 bases at J, with 25 bases between. The CDR3 runs 17 residues. Per the germline V gene, CDR1 is LNHDA and CDR2 is SQIVND (reference sequence). CDR3: CASREFSGQGGSGELFF. As DNA, the CDR3 is TGTGCCAGTCGAGAGTTCTCCGGCCAGGGTGGTTCCGGGGAGCTGTTTTTT. The variable domain in full, with the rest retrieved from reference TRBV19 and TRBJ2-2, is DGGITQSPKYLFRKEGQNVTLSCEQNLNHDAMYWYRQDPGQGLRLIYYSQIVNDFQKGDIAEGYSVSREKKESFPLTVTSAQKNPTAFYLCASREFSGQGGSGELFFGEGSRLTVL.

CDR3 region: CASSTSFRTGIFSYEQYF. The DNA of the CDR3 is TGTGCCAGCAGCACCAGTTTTCGGACAGGAATATTCTCCTACGAGCAGTACTTC. This chain uses TRBV7-3 with TRBJ2-7, with 7 bases matching TRBD1. The germline V gene encodes CDR1 SGHTA and CDR2 FQGTGA. The CDR3 covers 18 residues. J was trimmed by 0 bases and V by 5 bases; bases with no gene match: 16.

This chain uses TRBV7-2 with TRBJ2-7; D possibly corresponds to TRBD1 (5 bases). The CDR3 has 15 amino acids. V was cut by 0 bases and J by 3 bases, with 12 bases left in between. Germline CDR1 and CDR2: SGHTA and FQGNSA. In DNA, the CDR3 is TGTGCCAGCAGCTTAGCACAGGTACAGAACTACGAGCAGTACTTC. The encoded protein is CASSLAQVQNYEQYF.

The V and J genes are TRBV23-1 and TRBJ2-7; a weak D match, TRBD1 (6 bases). TRBV23-1 is treated as an ORF (open reading frame) with a function not yet certain. There are 16 residues in the CDR3. V was clipped by 2 bases and J by 0 bases, with 14 bases between them. The CDR3 protein is CASSQPGHPLSYEQYF. In DNA, the CDR3 is TGCGCCAGCAGTCAACCGGGACACCCCCTCTCCTACGAGCAGTACTTC.

In regard to this clone: No DNA is shown, since the ends of the CDR3 on it are uncertain; the CDR3 is the one TCRdb lists. This chain connects TRBV27 to TRBJ1-1; no check of the table's D call, TRBD1, against the DNA was made. The CDR3 adds up to 16 amino acids, both ends counted. Germline CDR1 is MNHEY and CDR2 is SMNVEV (reference sequence). The CDR3 sequence is CASSTSTGSMRGEAFF.

The chain has TRBV29-1 and TRBJ2-7; tentatively, D is TRBD1 (7 bases). The V and J ends lost 1 base and 3 bases respectively, with 13 bases between them. The CDR3 length is 14 residues. Per the germline V gene, CDR1 is SQVTM and CDR2 is ANQGSEA. The CDR3 loop reads CSVEGAGGSYEQYF. The CDR3 coding sequence is TGCAGCGTTGAAGGTGCAGGGGGGAGCTACGAGCAGTACTTC.

In DNA form, the CDR3 reads TGTGCCAGCAGCCTTAAACCCGGGACAGGGCGCACAGATACGCAGTATTTT. This codes for CASSLKPGTGRTDTQYF. The V call is TRBV4-2, the J call TRBJ2-3, with TRBD1 matching 9 bases. Germline V gene data show CDR1 as LGHNA and CDR2 as YNFKEQ. V lost 4 bases to trimming and J lost 1 base; unmatched junction nucleotides: 9. The CDR3 has 17 amino acids.

The chain recombines TRBV30 with TRBJ2-3, with D tentatively TRBD1 or TRBD2 (5 bases each). The V end was cut by 4 bases, the J end by 1 base, with 12 bases between. There are 14 residues in the CDR3. Germline V gene lookup returns CDR1 GTSNPN and CDR2 SVGIG (reference sequence). In DNA, the CDR3 is TGTGCCTGGAAGGATCGGGGACGCACAGATACGCAGTATTTT. This translates into CAWKDRGRTDTQYF.

The rearrangement links TRBV2 to TRBJ1-5, with a possible D match to TRBD1 (6 bases). CDR3 size: 13 residues. Germline V CDR1 and CDR2: SNHLY, FYNNEI. V lost 7 bases and J lost 7, with 14 bases in between. CDR3 DNA: TGTGCCAGCAAAGGGGACAATGAGCAGCCCCAGCATTTT. Translation gives CASKGDNEQPQHF.

The chain employs TRBV19 and TRBJ2-3, with 7 nucleotides matching TRBD2. This CDR3 comprises 16 residues. Looked up from germline, CDR1 is LNHDA and CDR2 is SQIVND (reference sequence). V was clipped by 4 bases and J by 3 bases; unmatched bases: 10. The CDR3 region has the DNA TGTGCCAGTAGTACTCGGACACTCGGGGGGACAGATACGCAGTATTTT. Residues: CASSTRTLGGTDTQYF.

The gene calls are TRBV29-1 and TRBJ2-7; either TRBD1 or TRBD2 may supply D (5 bases each). Germline V CDR1 and CDR2: SQVTM, ANQGSEA. This CDR3 is built from 13 residues. V was clipped by 3 bases and J by 0 bases, with 9 bases between them. As DNA, the CDR3 is TGCAGCGTTGAGGGGGTCTCCTCCTACGAGCAGTACTTC. Amino acid sequence: CSVEGVSSYEQYF.

The rearrangement joins TRBV27 to TRBJ1-3; 10 bases are a match to TRBD1. Germline CDR1 and CDR2: MNHEY and SMNVEV (reference sequence). The ends lost 8 bases at V and 4 bases at J; junction bases unmatched: 17. This CDR3 has 18 amino acids. CDR3 coding DNA: TGTGCCAGCCGGAAGAGTGGAGGACAGGGGGATCTCGGAAACACCATATATTTT. This sequence encodes CASRKSGGQGDLGNTIYF.

The chain links TRBV7-3 to TRBJ2-7; a weak D match, TRBD2 (6 bases). The CDR3 length is 14 residues. Germline values: CDR1 SGHTA, CDR2 FQGTGA. Trimming shortened V by 2 bases and J by 7 bases, and 15 bases separated the two germline ends. The CDR3: CASSLGREAGEQYF. As DNA, the CDR3 is TGTGCCAGCAGCTTAGGGCGGGAAGCTGGAGAGCAGTACTTC.

A single count supports this clone. V gene TRBV20-1 combines with J gene TRBJ2-1; D remains ambiguous. The germline gives CDR1 DFQATT, CDR2 SNEGSKA (reference sequence). The CDR3 sequence is 10 residues long. Deletions cut 5 bases from V and 7 bases from J, with 6 bases between. CDR3 in amino acids: CSARTNEQFF. As DNA, the CDR3 is TGCAGTGCTCGAACGAATGAGCAGTTCTTC.

The chain is built from TRBV5-1 and TRBJ1-3; TRBD1 aligns across 7 bases. Germline V gene lookup returns CDR1 SGHRS and CDR2 YFSETQ. V trimming: 4 bases; J trimming: 4 bases; junction bases outside the gene matches: 11. The CDR3 length is 16 residues. CDR3 sequence (DNA): TGCGCCAGCAGCCCTAAACCAGAGACAGGGGGAAACACCATATATTTT. Its translation is CASSPKPETGGNTIYF.

The V gene is TRBV6-4, the J gene TRBJ1-5; unclear D gene. The CDR3 totals 13 residues. In germline, CDR1 is MRHNA, CDR2 SNTAGT. The V and J ends lost 5 bases and 4 bases respectively, with 9 bases between them. The CDR3 DNA follows: TGTGCCAGCAGTCAGGACGGGAATCAGCCCCAGCATTTT. Translation: CASSQDGNQPQHF.

This chain joins TRBV6-5 and TRBJ2-7, with 7 positions matching TRBD1. Germline lookup yields CDR1 MNHEY and CDR2 SVGAGI. J was trimmed by 11 bases and V by 0 bases; bases with no gene match: 7. The CDR3 sequence is 13 residues long. CDR3 DNA: TGTGCCAGCAGTTACTCGACAGGGAATATCGAGTACTTC. Translating gives CASSYSTGNIEYF.

As DNA, the CDR3 is TGTGCCAGCAGTATTCTTTATGACAGTTCATATGGCTACACCTTC. Translation gives CASSILYDSSYGYTF. The chain recombines TRBV2 with TRBJ1-2, with D perhaps TRBD1 (5 bases). Germline V CDR1 and CDR2: SNHLY, FYNNEI. The CDR3 loop spans 15 amino acids. V gave up 5 bases and J gave up 5 bases, with 18 bases separating them.

The chain has TRBV5-4 and TRBJ1-2, with TRBD1 matching 9 bases. Germline CDR1 is SGHNT and CDR2 is YYREEE (reference sequence). Germline trimming cut 4 bases from V and 5 bases from J; bases unmatched to any gene: 3. The CDR3 spans 13 residues. CDR3 amino acids: CASSPGQGYGYTF. CDR3 nucleotide sequence: TGTGCCAGCAGCCCGGGACAGGGTTATGGCTACACCTTC. Full variable domain (rest looked up from reference TRBV5-4 and TRBJ1-2): ETGVTQSPTHLIKTRGQQVTLRCSSQSGHNTVSWYQQALGQGPQFIFQYYREEENGRGNFPPRFSGLQFPNYSSELNVNALELDDSALYLCASSPGQGYGYTFGSGTRLTVV.

The chain links TRBV28 to TRBJ2-7; D may be TRBD2 (7 bases). This CDR3 is built from 13 residues. Germline V gene lookup returns CDR1 MDHEN and CDR2 SYDVKM. Trimming removed 6 bases from V and 6 bases from J, with 15 bases in between. The CDR3 here is CASSVRGGIEQYF. The CDR3 DNA sequence: TGTGCCAGCAGCGTCAGGGGAGGGATCGAGCAGTACTTC.

This sequence joins TRBV11-3 and TRBJ1-1; the D is unclear. The germline V and J ends were trimmed by 1 base and 5 bases, with 2 bases remaining between them. The germline gives CDR1 SGHNT, CDR2 YENEEA. The CDR3 length is 11 residues. The CDR3 loop reads CASSLGTEAFF. In DNA form, the CDR3 reads TGTGCCAGCAGCTTAGGGACTGAAGCTTTCTTT.